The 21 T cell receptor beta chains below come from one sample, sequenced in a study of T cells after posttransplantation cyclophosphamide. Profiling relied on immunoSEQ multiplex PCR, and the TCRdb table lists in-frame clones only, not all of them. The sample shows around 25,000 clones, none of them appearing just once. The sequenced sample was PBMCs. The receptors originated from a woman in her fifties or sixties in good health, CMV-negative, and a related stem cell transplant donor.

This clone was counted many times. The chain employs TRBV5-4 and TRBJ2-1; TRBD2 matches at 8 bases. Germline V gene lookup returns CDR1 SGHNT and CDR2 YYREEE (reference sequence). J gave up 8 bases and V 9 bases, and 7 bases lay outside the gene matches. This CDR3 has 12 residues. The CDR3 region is CATEGSGDEQFF. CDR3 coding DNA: TGTGCCACCGAGGGTAGCGGGGATGAGCAGTTCTTC.

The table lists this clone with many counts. CDR3 in amino acids: CASSKPLGGNTEAFF. CDR3 nucleotides: TGTGCCAGCAGCAAACCCCTAGGGGGGAACACTGAAGCTTTCTTT. The rearrangement links TRBV7-2 to TRBJ1-1, with D maybe TRBD1 (6 bases). V lost 5 bases and J lost 1, with 14 bases in between. Germline V CDR1 and CDR2: SGHTA, FQGNSA. The CDR3 runs 15 residues.

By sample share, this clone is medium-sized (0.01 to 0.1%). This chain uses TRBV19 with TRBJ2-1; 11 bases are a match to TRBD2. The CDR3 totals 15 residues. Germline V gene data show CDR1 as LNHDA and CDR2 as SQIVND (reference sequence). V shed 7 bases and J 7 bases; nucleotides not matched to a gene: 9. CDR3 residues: CASTQTSGGYNEQFF. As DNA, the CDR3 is TGTGCCAGTACCCAAACTAGCGGGGGTTATAATGAGCAGTTCTTC.

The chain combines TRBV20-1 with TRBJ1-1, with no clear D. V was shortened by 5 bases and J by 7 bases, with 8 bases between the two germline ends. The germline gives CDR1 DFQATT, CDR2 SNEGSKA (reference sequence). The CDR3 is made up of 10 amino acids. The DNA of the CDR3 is TGCAGTGCTCTGGACTTTGAAGCTTTCTTT. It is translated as CSALDFEAFF.

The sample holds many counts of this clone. The CDR3 DNA is TGCGCCAGCAGCCAAAGTGCGGGACAGAATGGATCACCCCTCCACTTT. Its protein is CASSQSAGQNGSPLHF. The V call is TRBV4-3, the J call TRBJ1-6, with 7 bases fitting TRBD1. In germline, CDR1 is LGHNA, CDR2 YSLEER. J was trimmed by 10 bases and V by 2 bases; bases with no gene match: 11. The CDR3 has 16 amino acids.

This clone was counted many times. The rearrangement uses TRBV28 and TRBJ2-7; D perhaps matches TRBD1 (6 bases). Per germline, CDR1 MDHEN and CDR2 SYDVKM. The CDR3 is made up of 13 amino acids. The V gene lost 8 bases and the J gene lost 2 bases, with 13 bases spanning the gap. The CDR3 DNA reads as TGTGCCAGCCGTTCAGGGGTAGCCTACGAGCAGTACTTC. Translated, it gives CASRSGVAYEQYF.

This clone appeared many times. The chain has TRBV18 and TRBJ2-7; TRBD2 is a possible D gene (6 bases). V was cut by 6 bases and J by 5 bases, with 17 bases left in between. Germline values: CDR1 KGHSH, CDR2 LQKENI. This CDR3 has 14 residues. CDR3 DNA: TGTGCCAGCTCGGCCTGGGGGGTATCGGACGAGCAGTACGTC. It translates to CASSAWGVSDEQYV.

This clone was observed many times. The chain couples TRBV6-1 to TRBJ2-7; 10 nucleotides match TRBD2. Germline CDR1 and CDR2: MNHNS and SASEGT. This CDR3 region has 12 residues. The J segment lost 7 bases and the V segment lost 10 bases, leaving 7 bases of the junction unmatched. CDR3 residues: CATSGRAWEQYF. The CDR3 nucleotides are TGTGCCACAAGCGGGAGGGCCTGGGAGCAGTACTTC.

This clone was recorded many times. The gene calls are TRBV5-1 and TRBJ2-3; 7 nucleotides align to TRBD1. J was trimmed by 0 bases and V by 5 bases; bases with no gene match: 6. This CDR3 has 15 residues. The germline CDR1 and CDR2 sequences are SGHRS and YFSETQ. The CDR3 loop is CASSVGTVSTDTQYF. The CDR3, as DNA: TGCGCCAGCAGTGTGGGGACAGTTAGCACAGATACGCAGTATTTT.

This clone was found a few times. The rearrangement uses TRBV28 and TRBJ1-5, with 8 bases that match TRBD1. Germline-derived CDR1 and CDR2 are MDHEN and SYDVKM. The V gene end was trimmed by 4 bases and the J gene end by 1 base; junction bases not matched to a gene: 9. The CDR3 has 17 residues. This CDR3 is CASSSGQGGWSNQPQHF. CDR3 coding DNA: TGTGCCAGCAGTTCCGGACAGGGCGGGTGGAGCAATCAGCCCCAGCATTTT.

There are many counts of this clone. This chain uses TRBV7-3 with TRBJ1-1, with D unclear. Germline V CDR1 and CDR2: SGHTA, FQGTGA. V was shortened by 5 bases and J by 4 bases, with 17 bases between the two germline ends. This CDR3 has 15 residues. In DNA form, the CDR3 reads TGTGCCAGCAGCCAAATTGATGCCCTCAGCACTGAAGCTTTCTTT. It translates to CASSQIDALSTEAFF.

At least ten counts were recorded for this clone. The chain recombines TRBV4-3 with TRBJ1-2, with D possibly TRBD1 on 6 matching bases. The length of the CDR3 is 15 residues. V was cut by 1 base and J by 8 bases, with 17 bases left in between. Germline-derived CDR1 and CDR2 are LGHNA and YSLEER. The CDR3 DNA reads TGCGCCAGCAGCCAAGCTTTTGCGGGGGCGGAGGGCTACACCTTC. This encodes CASSQAFAGAEGYTF.

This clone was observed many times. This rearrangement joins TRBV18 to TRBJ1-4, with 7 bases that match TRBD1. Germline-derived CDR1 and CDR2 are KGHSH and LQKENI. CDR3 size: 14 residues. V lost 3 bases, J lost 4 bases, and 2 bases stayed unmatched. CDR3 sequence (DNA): TGTGCCAGCTCACCCCAGGGGGGTAATGAAAAACTGTTTTTT. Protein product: CASSPQGGNEKLFF.

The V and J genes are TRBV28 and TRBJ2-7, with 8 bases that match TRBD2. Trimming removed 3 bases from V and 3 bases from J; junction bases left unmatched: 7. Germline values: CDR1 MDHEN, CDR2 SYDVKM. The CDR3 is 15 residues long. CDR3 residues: CASSLGGGPGYEQYV. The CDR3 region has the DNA TGTGCCAGCAGTTTGGGCGGGGGGCCGGGCTACGAGCAGTACGTC.

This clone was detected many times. The CDR3 region is CASSPTTGELFF. The CDR3 nucleotides are TGTGCCAGCAGCCCAACTACCGGGGAGCTGTTTTTT. The rearrangement links TRBV7-2 to TRBJ2-2, with D unclear. V lost 5 bases and J 5 bases, leaving 6 bases between the germline ends. CDR3 length: 12 residues. The germline CDR1 and CDR2 sequences are SGHTA and FQGNSA. The full variable domain, with the rest looked up from reference TRBV7-2 and TRBJ2-2, is GAGVSQSPSNKVTEKGKDVELRCDPISGHTALYWYRQSLGQGLEFLIYFQGNSAPDKSGLPSDRFSAERTGGSVSTLTIQRTQQEDSAVYLCASSPTTGELFFGEGSRLTVL.

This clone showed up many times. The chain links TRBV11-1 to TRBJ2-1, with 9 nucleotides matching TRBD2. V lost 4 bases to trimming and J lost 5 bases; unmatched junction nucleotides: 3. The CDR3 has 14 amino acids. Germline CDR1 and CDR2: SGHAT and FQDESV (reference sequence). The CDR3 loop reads CASSSSGMDNEQFF. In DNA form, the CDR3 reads TGTGCCAGCAGCTCTAGCGGGATGGACAATGAGCAGTTCTTC.

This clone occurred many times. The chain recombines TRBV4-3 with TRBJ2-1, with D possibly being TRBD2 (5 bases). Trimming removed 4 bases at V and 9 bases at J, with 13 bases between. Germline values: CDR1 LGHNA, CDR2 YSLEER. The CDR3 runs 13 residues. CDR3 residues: CASSRQRVSEQFF. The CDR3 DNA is TGCGCCAGCAGCCGCCAGAGGGTGAGTGAGCAGTTCTTC.

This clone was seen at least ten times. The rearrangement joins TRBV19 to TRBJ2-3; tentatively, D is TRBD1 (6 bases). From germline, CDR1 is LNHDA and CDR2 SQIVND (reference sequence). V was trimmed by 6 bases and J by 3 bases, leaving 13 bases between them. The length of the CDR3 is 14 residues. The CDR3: CASSRQDGTDTQYF. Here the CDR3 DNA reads TGTGCCAGTAGCCGACAGGACGGAACAGATACGCAGTATTTT.

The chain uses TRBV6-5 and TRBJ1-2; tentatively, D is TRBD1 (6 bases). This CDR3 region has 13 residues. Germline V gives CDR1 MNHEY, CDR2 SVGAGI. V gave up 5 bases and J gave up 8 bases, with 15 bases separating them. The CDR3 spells CASSDTNRVGYTF. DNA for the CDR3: TGTGCCAGCAGTGACACCAACAGGGTCGGCTACACCTTC.

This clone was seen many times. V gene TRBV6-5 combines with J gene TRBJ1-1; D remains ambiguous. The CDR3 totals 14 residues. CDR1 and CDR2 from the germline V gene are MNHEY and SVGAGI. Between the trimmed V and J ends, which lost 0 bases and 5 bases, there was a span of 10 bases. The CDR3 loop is CASSYSGWETEAFF. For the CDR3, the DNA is TGTGCCAGCAGTTACTCGGGGTGGGAGACTGAAGCTTTCTTT.

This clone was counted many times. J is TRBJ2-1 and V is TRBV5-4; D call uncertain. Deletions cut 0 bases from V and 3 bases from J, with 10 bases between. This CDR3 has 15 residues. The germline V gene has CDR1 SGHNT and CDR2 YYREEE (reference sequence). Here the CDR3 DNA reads TGTGCCAGCAGCTTGGGCGGCCCCGGCTACAATGAGCAGTTCTTC. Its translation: CASSLGGPGYNEQFF.